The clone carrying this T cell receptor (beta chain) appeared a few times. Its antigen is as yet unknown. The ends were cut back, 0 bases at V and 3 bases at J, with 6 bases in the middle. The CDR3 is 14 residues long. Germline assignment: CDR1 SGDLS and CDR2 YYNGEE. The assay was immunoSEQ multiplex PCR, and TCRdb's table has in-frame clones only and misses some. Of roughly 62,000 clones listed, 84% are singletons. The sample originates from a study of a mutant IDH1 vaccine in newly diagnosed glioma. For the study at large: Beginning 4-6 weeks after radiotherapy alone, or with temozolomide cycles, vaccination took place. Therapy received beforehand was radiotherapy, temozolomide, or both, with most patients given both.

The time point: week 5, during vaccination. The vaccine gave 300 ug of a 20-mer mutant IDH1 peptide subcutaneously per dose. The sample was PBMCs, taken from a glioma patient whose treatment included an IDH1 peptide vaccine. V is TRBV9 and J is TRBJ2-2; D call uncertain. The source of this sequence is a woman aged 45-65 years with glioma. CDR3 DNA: TGTGCCAGCAGCGTAGTGGTCCACACCGGGGAGCTGTTTTTT. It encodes CASSVVVHTGELFF.